This is a list of T cell receptor beta chains from one sample in a study of T-cell reconstitution after alpha-beta-depleted transplantation in children. TCRdb reprocessed the PCR reads with MiXCR, giving one entry per CDR3 protein. The profile covers approximately 980,000 distinct CDR3 sequences, with roughly 31% appearing a single time and more than 25% taken by the ten largest. Sequencing was performed on PBMCs, mostly from graft donor cells, taken 360 days after TCRalphabeta/CD19-depleted stem cell transplant. Every receptor here comes from a boy younger than two who had a stem cell transplant for SCID, so the T cells may come from the graft donor. CDR3s include the opening cysteine and the closing phenylalanine or tryptophan. A D gene is named only where the DNA matches it firmly. Expanded clones are given a class, and other clones once, few, many or no size at all.

>.|TRBV7-3|.|TRBJ2-1
TGTGCCAGCAGCTTAACGCCCCCCACAGGGATGAATGAGCAGTTCTTC
CASSLTPPTGMNEQFF
>few|TRBV7-2|.|TRBJ2-1
TGTGCCAGCAGCTTAGCGGGCATGGCGTTCGGGGGCAATGAGCAGTTCTTC
CASSLAGMAFGGNEQFF
>.|TRBV6-5|.|TRBJ1-1
TGTGCCAGCAGTTACTCGAACTGGAACACTGAAGCTTTCTTT
CASSYSNWNTEAFF
>.|TRBV5-1|.|TRBJ1-2
TGCGCCAGCAGCCAGGAGGACGGAGATCGCTATGGCTACACCTTC
CASSQEDGDRYGYTF
>.|TRBV10-3|.|TRBJ1-1
TGTGCCATCAGTGAGTCGGGGCCCCTGGTAGTTTTCTTT
CAISESGPLVVFF
>few|TRBV12-3/TRBV12-4|.|TRBJ2-3
TGTGCCAGCAGTTTAATGGGATGGAGTAGCACAGATACGCAGTATTTT
CASSLMGWSSTDTQYF
>.|TRBV2|.|TRBJ1-2
TGTGCCAGCAGTGAAGCTACAGGTGGCTATGGCTACACCTTC
CASSEATGGYGYTF
>few|TRBV20-1|TRBD1|TRBJ1-2
TGCAGTGCTAGACCAATAGACAGGGCCGATAACTATGGCTACACCTTC
CSARPIDRADNYGYTF
>.|TRBV11-3|.|TRBJ2-1
TGTGCCAGCAGCTTAGGGGCAGGCCATGAGCAGTTCTTC
CASSLGAGHEQFF
>few|TRBV5-1|TRBD1|TRBJ1-2
TGCGCCAGCAGCCCAACGACAGGGTTCTATGGCTACACCTTC
CASSPTTGFYGYTF
>many|TRBV7-8|.|TRBJ2-7
TGTGCCAGCTCACTAAACAGGGTACCCTACGAGCAGTACTTC
CASSLNRVPYEQYF
>few|TRBV5-1|TRBD2|TRBJ2-5
TGCGCCAGCAGCGCGGGGGACGCGCCCCAGAGGGAGACCCAGTACTTC
CASSAGDAPQRETQYF
>.|TRBV3-1|.|TRBJ2-1
TGTGCCAGCAGCCAACACGCCCCGTTAGGAATGAATGAGCAGTTCTTC
CASSQHAPLGMNEQFF
>.|TRBV2|.|TRBJ2-1
TGTGCCAGCAGTGTCAGGAGGGAAGCCAATGAGCAGTTCTTC
CASSVRREANEQFF
>few|TRBV15|.|TRBJ1-2
TGTGCCACCAGCAGAGATCCCAGGGGCTCCCTTGACTATGGCTACACCTTC
CATSRDPRGSLDYGYTF
>.|TRBV20-1|.|TRBJ1-2
TGCAGTGCTAGAGATTCGGCAAACTATGGCTACACCTTC
CSARDSANYGYTF
>.|TRBV4-1|.|TRBJ2-7
TGCGCCAGCAGCCAAGATAAAAGGACTTGGGAGCAGTACTTC
CASSQDKRTWEQYF
>.|TRBV20-1|.|TRBJ1-5
TGCAGTGCCCAAGGGTCAGGGAAACCCTATAGCAATCAGCCCCAGCATTTT
CSAQGSGKPYSNQPQHF
>.|TRBV20-1|.|TRBJ2-7
TGCAGTGCTAGACGGCGGCACTCCTACGAGCAGTACTTC
CSARRRHSYEQYF
>.|TRBV7-3|TRBD1|TRBJ2-1
TGTGCCAGCAGCCCCGGGACAGGGGTTACCTACAATGAGCAGTTCTTC
CASSPGTGVTYNEQFF
>once|TRBV4-3|TRBD2|TRBJ2-7
TGCGCCAGCAGCCAAGATCTTAGCGGGGGGCCCTTTCCCTACGAGCAGTACTTC
CASSQDLSGGPFPYEQYF
>.|TRBV10-2|TRBD2|TRBJ2-3
TGCGCCATCGCGGGGGGCCGTAAAGATACGCAGTATTTT
CAIAGGRKDTQYF
>few|TRBV10-3|TRBD2|TRBJ2-3
TGTGCCATCAGTGTGACTAGCGGGGGGGTTTACACAGATACGCAGTATTTT
CAISVTSGGVYTDTQYF
>.|TRBV20-1|.|TRBJ1-2
TGCAGTGCTAGAGAACAGAAGAACTATGGCTACACCTTC
CSAREQKNYGYTF
>.|TRBV5-1|.|TRBJ1-2
TGCGCCAGCAGCCTCCAGGAGACTTATGGCTACACCTTC
CASSLQETYGYTF
>.|TRBV6-1|TRBD1|TRBJ1-5
TGTGCCAGCAGTCGACAGGGGGCTTATCAGCCCCAGCATTTT
CASSRQGAYQPQHF
>.|TRBV5-1|.|TRBJ2-1
TGCGCCAGCAGCTTGATTTCGGGGACGGGGAATGAGCAGTTCTTC
CASSLISGTGNEQFF
>.|TRBV20-1|.|TRBJ2-7
TGCAGTGCTAGCTTCCGTCCGGGAAACGAGCAGTACTTC
CSASFRPGNEQYF
>.|TRBV12-3/TRBV12-4|TRBD1|TRBJ1-1
TGTGCCAGCAGGGGGAACGACAGGGGTCCTGAAGCTTTCTTT
CASRGNDRGPEAFF
>few|TRBV15|.|TRBJ2-7
TGTGCCACCAGCAGAGAGTACGCCACCTACGAGCAGTACTTC
CATSREYATYEQYF
>.|TRBV12-3/TRBV12-4|.|TRBJ1-4
TGTGCCTGCTCCAATCGGAGGGTTTCTTGGGTCACTAATGAAAAACTGTTTTTT
CACSNRRVSWVTNEKLFF
>few|TRBV12-3/TRBV12-4|TRBD1|TRBJ1-1
TGTGCCAGCAGGGGACAGGGGGCGCAGGGCACTGAAGCTTTCTTT
CASRGQGAQGTEAFF